This TCR beta chain was obtained from a study of blood T cell repertoires in COVID-19. Original processing notes: How many nucleated cells were present was estimated from reference gene primer amplification. Sequencing was performed with immunoSEQ multiplex PCR; in TCRdb, only in-frame clones are kept and a portion is missing. That table is the source of V, J and clone size, and D and trimming were worked out from the DNA. This table holds roughly 290,000 clones, 75% to 95% found once. The CDR3 length is 14 residues. The V end was cut by 4 bases, the J end by 5 bases, with 12 bases between. Germline assignment: CDR1 LGHDT and CDR2 YNNKEL (reference sequence).

This chain joins TRBV3-1 (or the pseudogene TRBV3-2) and TRBJ1-3; D gene ambiguous. This clonotype was sampled from a woman aged 30 to 39 with COVID-19, enrolled during active disease. Sequenced material: peripheral blood. This chain's CDR3 is CASSRRERRNTIYF. CDR3 nucleotides: TGTGCCAGCAGCCGGAGGGAGAGGAGAAACACCATATATTTT.